The subject of this entry is one T cell receptor beta chain. The study assigned cohorts using participant-reported clinical history. These data originate in a study of blood T cell repertoires in COVID-19. The wider study: Acute-phase and convalescent COVID-19 samples originated in the United States, Italy and Spain. T cells, B-cell-depleted T cells, or PBMCs provided the cDNA or gDNA that served as material.

The CDR3 has 14 amino acids. Germline values: CDR1 SGHTA, CDR2 FQGNSA. Trimming removed 5 bases from V and 5 bases from J, with 15 bases in between. The assay was immunoSEQ multiplex PCR, and TCRdb's table has in-frame clones only and misses some. The profile covers fewer than 350,000 clones, with 65% to 90% appearing a single time and approximately 4.6% taken by the ten largest. This chain uses TRBV7-2 with TRBJ2-5, with a weak D call TRBD2 (6 bases). This sequence originates from a woman between 40 and 55 years old with acute COVID-19. Sequencing was performed on PBMCs or T cells enriched from blood (not recorded which). Here the CDR3 DNA reads TGTGCCAGCAGCGCCGCGGGGAGAAGGGAGACCCAGTACTTC. Its protein product is CASSAAGRRETQYF.